A single sample is the source of the 26 T cell receptor beta chains below, sequenced in a study of radiotherapy plus CTLA-4 blockade in lung cancer. The repertoire was sequenced with immunoSEQ multiplex PCR; TCRdb's copy has only in-frame clones and lacks some. The sample shows around 82,000 clones, around nine tenths of them seen only once. The starting material was peripheral blood, obtained from a patient treated with radiotherapy plus ipilimumab. These receptors all come from a human donor with non-small cell lung cancer that progressed on radiotherapy plus ipilimumab.

This sequence joins TRBV5-1 and TRBJ1-6, with 8 bases fitting TRBD1. Germline lookup yields CDR1 SGHRS and CDR2 YFSETQ. V dropped 6 bases and J dropped 6; count of bases not matched to a gene: 8. The CDR3 is made up of 15 amino acids. Written as DNA, the CDR3 is TGCGCCAGCACCAGGGACAGGTCCGGTAATTCACCCCTCCACTTT. It encodes CASTRDRSGNSPLHF.

The genes are TRBV4-3 and TRBJ2-2; 7 nucleotides line up with TRBD1. With 4 bases clipped from V and 4 bases from J, the junction kept 12 bases outside the gene matches. The CDR3 is made up of 17 amino acids. Germline CDR1 LGHNA, CDR2 YSLEER. CDR3 in amino acids: CASSLSIRQGRTGELFF. The CDR3 DNA is TGCGCCAGCAGCCTCTCGATTCGACAGGGACGCACCGGGGAGCTGTTTTTT.

The rearrangement joins TRBV28 to TRBJ1-3; TRBD1 is a possible D gene (6 bases). The CDR3 runs to 16 residues. The V and J ends lost 2 bases and 4 bases respectively, with 15 bases between them. Looked up from germline, CDR1 is MDHEN and CDR2 is SYDVKM. CDR3 region: CASSLQQGPQGNTIYF. The CDR3 DNA follows: TGTGCCAGCAGTTTACAACAGGGTCCGCAGGGAAACACCATATATTTT.

The J gene is TRBJ2-5, the V gene TRBV19; possibly TRBD2 for D (6 bases). This CDR3 comprises 14 residues. Germline CDR1 reads LNHDA; CDR2 reads SQIVND (reference sequence). Between the trimmed V and J ends, which lost 5 bases and 5 bases, there was a span of 15 bases. For the CDR3, the DNA is TGTGCCAGTAGTCCCGGACCTCGGGGGGAGACCCAGTACTTC. As protein: CASSPGPRGETQYF. The full variable domain, completed using reference TRBV19 and TRBJ2-5, is DGGITQSPKYLFRKEGQNVTLSCEQNLNHDAMYWYRQDPGQGLRLIYYSQIVNDFQKGDIAEGYSVSREKKESFPLTVTSAQKNPTAFYLCASSPGPRGETQYFGPGTRLLVL.

The chain uses TRBV19 and TRBJ2-3; D may be TRBD2 (6 bases). The CDR3 has 16 amino acids. V lost 9 bases and J 2 bases, leaving 21 bases between the germline ends. Germline V gene data show CDR1 as LNHDA and CDR2 as SQIVND (reference sequence). In nucleotides, the CDR3 is TGTGCCAGCAGCAGCGGAACTAGCAGGTTCACAGATACGCAGTATTTT. Translated: CASSSGTSRFTDTQYF.

The chain joins TRBV5-8 to TRBJ1-1; no firm D call. Germline-derived CDR1 and CDR2 are SGHTS and YDEGEE. Trimming took 0 bases from V and 0 from J, leaving 9 bases between them. CDR3 length equals 15 residues. The CDR3 spells CASSLDGSLNTEAFF. CDR3 nucleotides: TGTGCCAGCAGCTTGGATGGCAGTTTGAACACTGAAGCTTTCTTT. Based on the CDR3 plus reference TRBV5-8 and TRBJ1-1, the full variable domain is EAGVTQSPTHLIKTRGQQATLRCSPISGHTSVYWYQQALGLGLQFLLWYDEGEERNRGNFPPRFSGRQFPNYSSELNVNALELEDSALYLCASSLDGSLNTEAFFGQGTRLTVV.

V usage is TRBV10-3 and J usage is TRBJ2-1, with D possibly TRBD1 on 6 matching bases. Germline V gene sequence: CDR1 ENHRY, CDR2 SYGVKD. The CDR3 contains 14 residues. Trimming removed 7 bases at V and 9 bases at J, with 19 bases between. In DNA form, the CDR3 reads TGTGCCATCACCGAGGGTCAGGGCAGGGGTGAGCAGTTCTTC. Amino acid sequence: CAITEGQGRGEQFF.

V gene TRBV9 combines with J gene TRBJ2-7; D is ambiguous. The CDR3 totals 14 residues. The germline V and J ends were trimmed by 0 bases and 2 bases, with 9 bases remaining between them. Germline CDR1 is SGDLS and CDR2 is YYNGEE. As DNA, the CDR3 is TGTGCCAGCAGCGTAGGGGTCTCAACCTACGAGCAGTACTTC. It translates to CASSVGVSTYEQYF.

J is TRBJ2-7 and V is TRBV18; D unresolved. There are 15 residues in the CDR3. V shed 4 bases and J shed 6 bases, with 19 bases lying between them. Looked up from germline, CDR1 is KGHSH and CDR2 is LQKENI. For the CDR3, the DNA is TGTGCCAGCTCACAATCTGAACTCAATACGGGCGAGCAGTACTTC. It codes for CASSQSELNTGEQYF.

The V and J genes are TRBV7-3 and TRBJ2-1; D is ambiguous. The length of the CDR3 is 12 residues. Trimming cost V 4 bases and J 6 bases, with 7 bases left between them. The germline V gene encodes CDR1 SGHTA and CDR2 FQGTGA. CDR3 sequence: CASSSSPNEQFF. Here the CDR3 DNA reads TGTGCCAGCAGCTCCTCCCCCAATGAGCAGTTCTTC.

On this clone: In the same sample, other DNA sequences code for this CDR3. J is TRBJ2-7 and V is TRBV6-6, with no clear D. This CDR3 is 12 amino acids long. V lost 2 bases and J 3 bases, leaving 5 bases between the germline ends. CDR1 and CDR2 from the germline V gene are MNHNY and SVGAGI (reference sequence). Here the CDR3 DNA reads TGTGCCAGCAGTTACACCGGCTACGAGCAGTACTTC. Translation gives CASSYTGYEQYF.

J is TRBJ2-4 and V is TRBV2; D remains ambiguous. Germline-derived CDR1 and CDR2 are SNHLY and FYNNEI. V lost 8 bases to trimming and J lost 0 bases, with 14 bases between them. The length of the CDR3 is 15 residues. The CDR3 DNA reads TGTGCCAGCTGGATTGGCCTTATAGCCAAAAACATTCAGTACTTC. Its protein is CASWIGLIAKNIQYF.

This clone was observed a handful of times. The CDR3 nucleotides read TGTGCCAGCAGCTTAGATAACGAGGGTTGGTACTGGTTCCCCAATGAGCAGTTCTTC. Its translation: CASSLDNEGWYWFPNEQFF. The chain is built from TRBV11-2 and TRBJ2-1; D is perhaps TRBD2 (5 bases). Trimming took 0 bases from V and 6 from J, leaving 24 bases between them. Per the germline V gene, CDR1 is SGHAT and CDR2 is FQNNGV. This CDR3 has 19 residues.

This clone was observed once. The chain combines TRBV18 with TRBJ2-1, with TRBD2 identical over 10 bases. There are 15 residues in the CDR3. In germline, CDR1 is KGHSH, CDR2 LQKENI. Trimming removed 1 base from V and 6 bases from J; junction bases left unmatched: 3. CDR3 protein: CASSPRGTSVNEQFF. The CDR3 DNA reads as TGTGCCAGCTCACCACGCGGGACTAGCGTCAATGAGCAGTTCTTC.

With regard to this clone: The sample has other DNA sequences that encode this CDR3 too. The chain combines TRBV18 with TRBJ1-5; D is unresolved. Per germline, CDR1 KGHSH and CDR2 LQKENI. This CDR3 region has 15 residues. Trimming cost V 3 bases and J 1 base, with 10 bases left between them. CDR3 sequence reads: CASSPGPRSNQPQHF. CDR3 DNA sequence: TGTGCCAGCTCACCCGGCCCGAGAAGCAATCAGCCCCAGCATTTT. The full variable domain, rest sourced from reference TRBV18 and TRBJ1-5, is NAGVMQNPRHLVRRRGQEARLRCSPMKGHSHVYWYRQLPEEGLKFMVYLQKENIIDESGMPKERFSAEFPKEGPSILRIQQVVRGDSAAYFCASSPGPRSNQPQHFGDGTRLSIL.

The chain uses TRBV30 and TRBJ2-5; the D is unclear. The assigned J gene may be wrong: the sequence end matches TRBJ2-7 better. CDR3 length: 12 amino acids. Germline V gene sequence: CDR1 GTSNPN, CDR2 SVGIG (reference sequence). CDR3 sequence reads: CAWSVSGYEQYF. CDR3 nucleotide sequence: TGTGCCTGGAGTGTTAGTGGCTACGAGCAGTACTTC.

The chain links TRBV18 to TRBJ2-7; maybe TRBD1 (5 bases). This CDR3 region has 14 residues. Trimming shortened V by 1 base and J by 5 bases, and 12 bases separated the two germline ends. Per the germline V gene, CDR1 is KGHSH and CDR2 is LQKENI. The CDR3 DNA follows: TGTGCCAGCTCACCACTGGCAGGGTCAAACGAGCAGTACTTC. Its protein is CASSPLAGSNEQYF. Supplemented by reference TRBV18 and TRBJ2-7, the full variable domain reads NAGVMQNPRHLVRRRGQEARLRCSPMKGHSHVYWYRQLPEEGLKFMVYLQKENIIDESGMPKERFSAEFPKEGPSILRIQQVVRGDSAAYFCASSPLAGSNEQYFGPGTRLTVT.

Written as DNA, the CDR3 is TGTGCCTGGAGCCGGGGGGTTGGTGAGCAGTTCTTC. Translated: CAWSRGVGEQFF. The chain has TRBV30 and TRBJ2-1; TRBD2 agrees at 7 bases. The CDR3 extends over 12 amino acids. Germline-derived CDR1 and CDR2 are GTSNPN and SVGIG (reference sequence). J gave up 9 bases and V 3 bases, and 5 bases lay outside the gene matches.

Concerning this clone itself: Sequence at one end of the junction differs from germline and may be a read error. This chain links TRBV7-7 with TRBJ2-1, with 8 bases lining up with TRBD2. In germline, CDR1 is SSHAT, CDR2 FNYEAQ (reference sequence). The CDR3 loop spans 15 amino acids. The CDR3 protein is CASSLGLDRLNEQFF. The CDR3 DNA reads as TGTGCTAGCAGCTTGGGACTAGACCGCCTCAATGAGCAGTTCTTC. Full variable domain (remainder filled in from reference TRBV7-7 and TRBJ2-1): GAGVSQSPRYKVTKRGQDVTLRCDPISSHATLYWYQQALGQGPEFLTYFNYEAQPDKSGLPSDRFSAERPEGSISTLTIQRTEQRDSAMYRCASSLGLDRLNEQFFGPGTRLTVL.

V gene TRBV6-5 combines with J gene TRBJ2-7, with TRBD1 matching 7 bases. The length of the CDR3 is 14 residues. Losses at the gene ends were 0 bases for V and 2 bases for J; bases not matched to a gene: 1. The germline gives CDR1 MNHEY, CDR2 SVGAGI. This CDR3 reads CASSYSGTAYEQYF. The CDR3 bases are TGTGCCAGCAGTTACTCGGGGACAGCCTACGAGCAGTACTTC.

This chain uses TRBV6-5 with TRBJ1-1, with D hard to call. The CDR3 is 14 amino acids. Trimming took 5 bases from V and 0 from J, leaving 10 bases between them. The germline V gene has CDR1 MNHEY and CDR2 SVGAGI. CDR3 coding DNA: TGTGCCAGCAGTCCCACGGTGATGAACACTGAAGCTTTCTTT. Translating gives CASSPTVMNTEAFF.

In its sample, this clone was seen a few times. V gene TRBV18 combines with J gene TRBJ1-2, with 9 bases that match TRBD1. Per the germline V gene, CDR1 is KGHSH and CDR2 is LQKENI. V dropped 3 bases and J dropped 6; count of bases not matched to a gene: 5. This CDR3 has 14 amino acids. CDR3: CASSPGQGKDGYTF. The CDR3 DNA reads as TGTGCCAGCTCACCGGGACAGGGAAAGGATGGCTACACCTTC.

V is TRBV4-3 and J is TRBJ2-6; D is unresolved. V was shortened by 4 bases and J by 1 base, with 2 bases between the two germline ends. The germline gives CDR1 LGHNA, CDR2 YSLEER. The CDR3 has 13 residues. CDR3 amino acids: CASSLSGANVLTF. The CDR3 DNA is TGCGCCAGCAGCCTTTCTGGGGCCAACGTCCTGACTTTC.

By sample share, this clone is hyperexpanded. The rearrangement links TRBV4-1 to TRBJ2-7, with 11 positions matching TRBD1. Germline CDR1 reads MGHRA; CDR2 reads YSYEKL. The CDR3 totals 15 residues. J was trimmed by 1 base and V by 5 bases; bases with no gene match: 4. CDR3 loop: CASSFGQGASYEQYF. Written as DNA, the CDR3 is TGCGCCAGCAGCTTCGGACAGGGGGCATCCTACGAGCAGTACTTC.

The chain couples TRBV28 to TRBJ1-5; TRBD1 agrees at 7 bases. CDR3 length: 14 residues. Germline CDR1 reads MDHEN; CDR2 reads SYDVKM. The ends lost 3 bases at V and 6 bases at J; junction bases unmatched: 5. CDR3 DNA: TGTGCCAGCAGTTTTGGGACAGTTAGTCAGCCCCAGCATTTT. Translation: CASSFGTVSQPQHF.

This chain links TRBV27 with TRBJ2-7, with D possibly TRBD1 on 7 matching bases. V gave up 2 bases and J gave up 3 bases, with 11 bases separating them. CDR1 and CDR2 from the germline V gene are MNHEY and SMNVEV (reference sequence). This CDR3 is 14 amino acids long. CDR3 residues: CASSLDREVYEQYF. The CDR3 DNA reads TGTGCCAGCAGTTTAGACAGGGAGGTCTACGAGCAGTACTTC.